This T cell receptor (beta chain) was captured in a study of cytomegalovirus exposure and HLA in healthy donors. Study-level findings and limits: In a later analysis, 15,000 to 20,000 TCR beta sequences were associated with HLA alleles at 0.05 false discovery rate. As a later analysis showed, several of the most significant clusters appeared to be linked to common viral pathogens.

V shed 6 bases and J 3 bases; nucleotides not matched to a gene: 11. CDR3 length equals 15 residues. In germline, CDR1 is SGDLS, CDR2 YYNGEE. This donor had no CMV serostatus on record. Vbeta (60) and Jbeta (13) primers were used in the PCR. In the study's own analysis: Unique TCR beta chains totaled 65 million to 95 million in a later count, with roughly 11 million of them shared. Using immunoSEQ multiplex PCR, the repertoire was profiled, and TCRdb retains in-frame clones only, with some absent. Clonal size and the V and J genes are those of that table, whereas D and trimming came from the DNA. The sample yields about 91,000 clones, less than 70% seen once. This clone was counted a single time. Its antigen is still unknown.

The genes are TRBV9 and TRBJ2-5; 7 bases agree with TRBD2. This TCR was sampled from a human donor in good health. Sequencing used PBMCs. The CDR3 sequence is CASTPIHRGEETQYF. DNA of the CDR3: TGTGCCAGCACCCCTATCCACCGGGGGGAAGAGACCCAGTACTTC.